These T cell receptor beta chains were read from a single sample in a study of technical replicates of blood from several donors. Profiling relied on immunoSEQ multiplex PCR, and the TCRdb table lists in-frame clones only, not all of them. This table holds approximately 52,000 clones, just over 85% found once. Sequencing was performed on PBMCs. These receptors came from a human donor in good health. Some clones in this sample may be carry-over from other donors' samples. Both conserved end residues are part of each CDR3. The order of the fields is D gene, clone size, J gene, V gene, CDR3 DNA, CDR3 protein. The D gene is left open where the match is weak. Size is omitted from some rows. Given values are once, few, many or a class for expanded clones.

-,-,TRBJ1-1,TRBV19,TGTGCCAGTGGGGGCGTGGGGACCCGAAACACTGAAGCTTTCTTT,CASGGVGTRNTEAFF
-,-,TRBJ2-4,TRBV6-1,TGTGCCAGCAGTGAGACACTTCTAGCCAAAAACATTCAGTACTTC,CASSETLLAKNIQYF
-,-,TRBJ1-2,TRBV6-4,TGTGCCAGCCGGGAGGGCTGGGGTTCTGGCTACACCTTC,CASREGWGSGYTF
-,-,TRBJ2-5,TRBV5-1,TGCGCCAGCAGCTTGGGAGAAAAAGAGACCCAGTACTTC,CASSLGEKETQYF
TRBD2,-,TRBJ2-5,TRBV7-2,TGTGCCAGCAGCACCAGGACTAGCGGGGTCCAAGAGACCCAGTACTTC,CASSTRTSGVQETQYF
TRBD1,-,TRBJ2-7,TRBV6-5,TGTGCCAGCAGTTACTCGACACAGGGGGGTTACGAGCAGTACTTC,CASSYSTQGGYEQYF
TRBD2,once,TRBJ2-1,TRBV5-1,TGCGCCAGCGGGACTAGCGGGGATCCCGCGAATCAGTTCTTC,CASGTSGDPANQFF
TRBD1,-,TRBJ2-7,TRBV7-9,TGTGCCAGCAGCGACGCCTCAGGGGGTACTTACGAGCAGTACTTC,CASSDASGGTYEQYF
-,-,TRBJ2-3,TRBV21-1,-,CASSKTGRGFAGGTPDTQYF
TRBD2,-,TRBJ2-1,TRBV28,TGTGCCAGCAGACCTAGCGGGGGGACTTACAATGAGCAGTTCTTC,CASRPSGGTYNEQFF